One sample yielded the 20 T cell receptor beta chains listed below, sequenced in a study of blood T cell repertoires in COVID-19. Only in-frame clones appear in the TCRdb table, and some are missing; sequencing was by immunoSEQ multiplex PCR. The repertoire consists of about 60,000 clones, with roughly 80% occurring once and the leading ten covering roughly a sixth. The sequencing sample was made of peripheral blood. The source is a man in his 60s with COVID-19, enrolled during active disease.

This clone appeared once. This chain links TRBV10-3 with TRBJ2-3, with TRBD2 matching over 12 bases. The CDR3 consists of 15 residues. Trimming cost V 11 bases and J 2 bases; bases outside gene matches: 8. The germline CDR1 and CDR2 sequences are ENHRY and SYGVKD. This chain's CDR3 is CASRTSGELTDTQYF. CDR3 bases: TGTGCCTCGAGGACTAGCGGGGAACTCACAGATACGCAGTATTTT.

The genes are TRBV6-5 and TRBJ2-4, with D unclear. Trimming stripped 7 bases from V and 5 bases from J, with 15 bases between. CDR3 length: 14 amino acids. In germline, CDR1 is MNHEY, CDR2 SVGAGI. CDR3 in DNA: TGTGCCAGCATGAGTAAGCCCCAAGAAAACATTCAGTACTTC. Translated: CASMSKPQENIQYF.

The rearrangement links TRBV30 to TRBJ2-3, with D perhaps TRBD2 (6 bases). Germline CDR1 GTSNPN, CDR2 SVGIG (reference sequence). CDR3 length: 15 residues. V lost 5 bases to trimming and J lost 2 bases, with 17 bases between them. The CDR3 spells CAWVGPGLFTDTQYF. CDR3 coding DNA: TGTGCCTGGGTGGGGCCGGGACTTTTCACAGATACGCAGTATTTT.

The rearrangement uses TRBV6-5 and TRBJ2-7, with 12 bases matching TRBD2. CDR3 size: 15 residues. CDR1 and CDR2 from the germline V gene are MNHEY and SVGAGI. V lost 4 bases to trimming and J lost 3 bases; unmatched junction nucleotides: 4. CDR3 sequence (DNA): TGTGCCAGCAGTTGGGGACTAGCGGGTAGCTACGAGCAGTACTTC. This sequence encodes CASSWGLAGSYEQYF.

The rearrangement joins TRBV6-6 to TRBJ2-1; unclear D gene. CDR3 length equals 11 residues. V dropped 10 bases and J dropped 9 bases, with 13 bases sitting between them. Germline V CDR1 and CDR2: MNHNY, SVGAGI (reference sequence). DNA for the CDR3: TGTGCCACCTCACCGACTGGTGAGCAGTTCTTC. It codes for CATSPTGEQFF.

The J gene is TRBJ2-7, the V gene TRBV20-1, with 10 bases fitting TRBD2. J gave up 9 bases and V 6 bases, and 2 bases lay outside the gene matches. Germline V CDR1 and CDR2: DFQATT, SNEGSKA (reference sequence). This CDR3 has 10 residues. The CDR3 here is CSAEREGQYF. CDR3 DNA: TGCAGTGCGGAGCGGGAGGGGCAGTACTTC.

This clone came up once. V and J are TRBV5-5 and TRBJ2-5; 7 bases match TRBD1. The length of the CDR3 is 16 residues. V was clipped by 5 bases and J by 2 bases; unmatched bases: 12. Germline lookup yields CDR1 SGHKS and CDR2 YYEKEE (reference sequence). CDR3 region: CASSIVATGQQETQYF. CDR3 coding DNA: TGTGCCAGCAGTATTGTGGCTACGGGACAGCAAGAGACCCAGTACTTC. The whole variable domain, filled in from reference TRBV5-5 and TRBJ2-5, reads DAGVTQSPTHLIKTRGQQVTLRCSPISGHKSVSWYQQVLGQGPQFIFQYYEKEERGRGNFPDRFSARQFPNYSSELNVNALLLGDSALYLCASSIVATGQQETQYFGPGTRLLVL.

This clone was seen a handful of times. The chain links TRBV2 to TRBJ1-4; possibly TRBD1 for D (6 bases). Germline V CDR1 and CDR2: SNHLY, FYNNEI. V was pared by 7 bases and J by 1 base, with 16 bases between. There are 16 residues in the CDR3. The CDR3: CASKIRGSVTNEKLFF. CDR3 DNA: TGTGCCAGCAAAATCAGGGGATCGGTAACTAATGAAAAACTGTTTTTT.

This chain uses TRBV7-6 with TRBJ2-6; 8 nucleotides align to TRBD2. Germline values: CDR1 SGHVS, CDR2 FNYEAQ. The CDR3 runs to 17 residues. Trimming at V came to 5 bases and at J to 3 bases, leaving 9 bases not matched to a gene. CDR3 loop: CASSPLGREVGANVLTF. For the CDR3, the DNA is TGTGCCAGCAGCCCCCTCGGGAGGGAAGTTGGGGCCAACGTCCTGACTTTC.

The V gene is TRBV5-6, the J gene TRBJ1-2; 7 nucleotides align to TRBD1. J was trimmed by 4 bases and V by 2 bases; bases with no gene match: 8. CDR3 size: 15 residues. In germline, CDR1 is SGHDT, CDR2 YYEEEE. CDR3 DNA: TGTGCCAGCAGCTTCCCTGTCCCAGGGGGCTATGGCTACACCTTC. Encoded protein: CASSFPVPGGYGYTF.

This clone has a single count. V and J are TRBV11-2 and TRBJ1-6; TRBD1 matches 7 bases. Germline CDR1 is SGHAT and CDR2 is FQNNGV. Trimming cost V 5 bases and J 6 bases; bases outside gene matches: 7. The CDR3 is 15 residues long. The CDR3 DNA is TGTGCCAGCAGCGAAGGGACAGTAATTAATTCACCCCTCCACTTT. It encodes CASSEGTVINSPLHF.

The rearrangement uses TRBV6-1 and TRBJ2-1, with no clear D. The CDR3 spans 14 residues. Germline loops: CDR1 MNHNS, CDR2 SASEGT. Trimming removed 2 bases from V and 3 bases from J, with 8 bases in between. The CDR3 sequence: CASSEYTIYNEQFF. CDR3 bases: TGTGCCAGCAGTGAATACACTATCTACAATGAGCAGTTCTTC.

This sequence joins TRBV4-2 and TRBJ1-2; D might be TRBD1 (6 bases). CDR1 is LGHNA, CDR2 YNFKEQ, per germline. The CDR3 has 14 amino acids. Trimming shortened V by 4 bases and J by 6 bases, and 15 bases separated the two germline ends. The CDR3 coding sequence is TGTGCCAGCAGCCCAGGACAGACGGTGGATGGCTACACCTTC. Protein product: CASSPGQTVDGYTF.

The chain links TRBV7-2 to TRBJ1-6; D gene ambiguous. V shed 4 bases and J shed 15 bases, with 16 bases lying between them. The length of the CDR3 is 13 residues. Germline V gives CDR1 SGHTA, CDR2 FQGNSA. Here the CDR3 reads CASSWRSSSFLHF. As DNA, the CDR3 is TGTGCCAGCAGCTGGCGGTCCTCTTCCTTCCTCCACTTT.

The V and J genes are TRBV10-1 and TRBJ2-2; TRBD2 agrees at 7 bases. The germline gives CDR1 WNHNN, CDR2 SYGVQD (reference sequence). The CDR3 loop spans 15 amino acids. V dropped 2 bases and J dropped 7; count of bases not matched to a gene: 7. This CDR3 reads CASSEGGGRSGELFF. CDR3 nucleotides: TGCGCCAGCAGTGAGGGGGGGGGTCGAAGCGGGGAGCTGTTTTTT.

This clone was observed once. The gene calls are TRBV30 and TRBJ1-2, with D unresolved. The ends were cut back, 2 bases at V and 4 bases at J, with 26 bases in the middle. CDR3 length: 18 amino acids. Germline assignment: CDR1 GTSNPN and CDR2 SVGIG (reference sequence). The CDR3 DNA reads TGTGCCTGGAGTCCCCGTCCCCCCGTCACAGTAGGTCGCTATGGCTACACCTTC. Translation: CAWSPRPPVTVGRYGYTF. Using reference TRBV30 and TRBJ1-2 for the parts outside the CDR3, the full variable domain is SQTIHQWPATLVQPVGSPLSLECTVEGTSNPNLYWYRQAAGRGLQLLFYSVGIGQISSEVPQNLSASRPQDRQFILSSKKLLLSDSGFYLCAWSPRPPVTVGRYGYTFGSGTRLTVV.

The chain has TRBV7-9 and TRBJ2-5, with TRBD2 identical over 10 bases. CDR3 size: 18 residues. J gave up 4 bases and V 4 bases, and 15 bases lay outside the gene matches. Per the germline V gene, CDR1 is SEHNR and CDR2 is FQNEAQ (reference sequence). Here the CDR3 reads CASSSGFTGLAIPETQYF. The CDR3 DNA follows: TGTGCCAGCAGCTCCGGATTCACGGGACTAGCGATCCCAGAGACCCAGTACTTC.

V usage is TRBV2 and J usage is TRBJ1-1; D is perhaps TRBD1 (6 bases). Trimming took 7 bases from V and 3 from J, leaving 18 bases between them. CDR3 length: 15 residues. Per the germline V gene, CDR1 is SNHLY and CDR2 is FYNNEI. In DNA form, the CDR3 reads TGTGCCAGCAAGTCGGGTGCGCAGGGGTACACTGAAGCTTTCTTT. Its protein is CASKSGAQGYTEAFF.

The V gene is TRBV2, the J gene TRBJ1-5; 9 bases are shared with TRBD1. V shed 8 bases and J 7 bases; nucleotides not matched to a gene: 6. Looked up from germline, CDR1 is SNHLY and CDR2 is FYNNEI. The CDR3 totals 13 residues. CDR3 in DNA: TGTGCCAGCGGTTACAGGGGGCAACAGCCCCAGCATTTT. This sequence encodes CASGYRGQQPQHF.

The V and J genes are TRBV7-9 and TRBJ1-1; unclear D gene. The germline V gene has CDR1 SEHNR and CDR2 FQNEAQ (reference sequence). V lost 5 bases to trimming and J lost 7 bases, with 14 bases between them. This CDR3 is 13 amino acids long. The CDR3 loop reads CASSAEPRGEAFF. The CDR3 region has the DNA TGTGCCAGCAGCGCGGAGCCACGGGGTGAAGCTTTCTTT.